This is a list of T cell receptor beta chains from one sample in a study of blood T cell repertoires in COVID-19. Sequencing used immunoSEQ multiplex PCR; TCRdb keeps in-frame clones, though not all of them. The sample consists of a few hundred thousand clones, 86% of them appearing once. Sequenced sample: PBMCs or T cells enriched from blood (not recorded which). These receptors all come from a woman aged 18-30 years who had recovered from COVID-19. The CDR3 runs from the conserved cysteine through the conserved F or W. A D gene is named only where the DNA matches it firmly. Clone sizes are given selectively: once, few, many, or a class where the clone is expanded.

v_call	d_call	j_call	clone_size	cdr3_aa	cdr3_nt
TRBV18	TRBD2	TRBJ2-1	-	CASSPTSGRTYNEQFF	TGTGCCAGCTCTCCGACTAGCGGGAGAACCTACAATGAGCAGTTCTTC
TRBV28	-	TRBJ1-2	-	CASRKGGQANYGYTF	TGTGCCAGCAGGAAGGGGGGGCAAGCTAACTATGGCTACACCTTC
TRBV5-1	-	TRBJ1-2	-	CASSFQGRDGYTF	TGCGCCAGCAGCTTTCAGGGGCGTGATGGCTACACCTTC
TRBV11-2	-	TRBJ2-2	-	CASSWGVDTGELFF	TGTGCCAGCAGCTGGGGAGTAGACACCGGGGAGCTGTTTTTT
TRBV2	TRBD1	TRBJ1-2	-	CASRGQGQNYGYTF	TGTGCCAGCAGGGGACAGGGCCAAAACTATGGCTACACCTTC
TRBV5-7	-	TRBJ1-2	-	CASSLGKSGSTFNYGYTF	TGTGCCAGCAGCTTAGGAAAGTCAGGGTCCACCTTTAACTATGGCTACACCTTC
TRBV27	-	TRBJ2-3	-	CASSLGLQRTDTQYF	TGTGCCAGCAGCCTGGGACTCCAAAGGACAGATACGCAGTATTTT
TRBV10-3	-	TRBJ2-2	-	CAISESESVYPGELFF	TGTGCCATCAGTGAGTCGGAGTCCGTCTATCCCGGGGAGCTGTTTTTT
TRBV5-4	-	TRBJ2-5	-	CASSSTSQETQYF	TGTGCCAGCAGCTCGACTAGCCAAGAGACCCAGTACTTC
TRBV2	-	TRBJ1-4	-	CASSEWIGVNEKLFF	TGTGCCAGCAGTGAATGGATAGGGGTTAATGAAAAACTGTTTTTT
TRBV10-3	TRBD1	TRBJ1-2	few	CAISEGQDGYTF	TGTGCCATCAGTGAGGGACAGGATGGCTACACCTTC
TRBV15	-	TRBJ1-2	few	CATSRDRDRTRGYTF	TGTGCCACCAGCAGAGATCGGGATAGGACTCGAGGCTACACCTTC
TRBV7-9	-	TRBJ1-6	-	CASSSDDRPLHF	TGTGCCAGCAGCTCCGACGACAGGCCCCTCCACTTT
TRBV7-3	TRBD2	TRBJ2-2	few	CASSPRLAGKAELFF	TGTGCCAGCAGCCCCCGACTAGCGGGAAAGGCGGAGCTGTTTTTT
TRBV7-9	TRBD2	TRBJ2-1	-	CASSPSAGGGDEQFF	TGTGCCAGCAGCCCCTCAGCGGGGGGAGGGGATGAGCAGTTCTTC
TRBV7-2	-	TRBJ2-3	-	CASSFGGSTDTQYF	TGTGCCAGCAGCTTCGGAGGGAGCACAGATACGCAGTATTTT
TRBV18	-	TRBJ1-2	few	CASSIDTTGGYTF	TGTGCCAGCTCAATCGACACAACCGGTGGCTACACCTTC
TRBV12-5	-	TRBJ1-1	once	CASGLQGDTEAFF	TGTGCTAGTGGTTTGCAAGGGGACACTGAAGCTTTCTTT
TRBV3-1/TRBV3-2	-	TRBJ2-1	-	CASSQEYVAGAVDEQFF	TGTGCCAGCAGCCAAGAATATGTGGCAGGGGCCGTCGATGAGCAGTTCTTC
TRBV6-1	-	TRBJ1-5	-	CASSEFSLVGPDQPQHF	TGTGCCAGCAGTGAATTCTCATTGGTGGGGCCGGATCAGCCCCAGCATTTT
TRBV2	TRBD1	TRBJ1-2	-	CASGRDSNYGYTF	TGTGCCAGCGGCCGGGACAGTAACTATGGCTACACCTTC
TRBV7-9	TRBD2	TRBJ2-2	-	CASSRRTSSGELFF	TGTGCCAGCAGCAGGCGGACTAGCTCCGGGGAGCTGTTTTTT
TRBV5-1	-	TRBJ1-2	-	CASSSTQSSYGYTF	TGCGCCAGCAGCTCTACACAGAGCAGCTATGGCTACACCTTC
TRBV7-9	TRBD1	TRBJ1-2	-	CASSWDRANYGYTF	TGTGCCAGCAGCTGGGACAGGGCTAACTATGGCTACACCTTC
TRBV18	-	TRBJ2-5	-	CASSPGKTHQETQYF	TGTGCCAGCTCACCGGGCAAAACTCATCAAGAGACCCAGTACTTC
TRBV19	TRBD2	TRBJ2-7	-	CASRPRGLAGVNEQYF	TGTGCCAGTAGGCCCCGAGGTCTAGCGGGAGTCAACGAGCAGTACTTC
TRBV7-2	TRBD2	TRBJ2-2	-	CASSPGGAGELFF	TGTGCCAGCAGTCCGGGGGGGGCCGGGGAGCTGTTTTTT
TRBV4-1	TRBD2	TRBJ2-1	-	CASSQEDSGGLGDEQFF	TGCGCCAGCAGCCAAGAGGATAGCGGGGGGTTGGGGGATGAGCAGTTCTTC
TRBV21-1	-	TRBJ1-1	-	CASSPRGTEAFF	TGTGCCAGCTCCCCAAGGGGAACTGAAGCTTTCTTT
TRBV2	-	TRBJ1-2	-	CASTRERGANYGYTF	TGTGCCAGCACCCGTGAACGGGGAGCTAACTATGGCTACACCTTC
TRBV10-3	-	TRBJ2-7	-	CATTGSYEQYF	TGTGCCACGACGGGTTCCTACGAGCAGTACTTC
TRBV7-9	TRBD2	TRBJ2-3	-	CASSPRLGLAASTDTQYF	TGTGCCAGCAGCCCACGACTAGGACTAGCGGCTAGCACAGATACGCAGTATTTT
TRBV28	-	TRBJ2-7	-	CASSLAPTYEQYF	TGTGCCAGCAGTTTAGCGCCCACGTACGAGCAGTACTTC
TRBV19	-	TRBJ1-1	-	CASSTAAGGNTEAFF	TGTGCCAGTAGTACGGCCGCCGGGGGGAACACTGAAGCTTTCTTT
TRBV3-1/TRBV3-2	TRBD1	TRBJ2-3	-	CASSQEGTGAGTQYF	TGTGCCAGCAGCCAAGAAGGGACAGGGGCAGGTACGCAGTATTTT
TRBV7-3	-	TRBJ2-3	-	CASSPQGGDPPDTQYF	TGTGCCAGCAGCCCACAAGGGGGGGACCCGCCAGATACGCAGTATTTT
TRBV2	-	TRBJ1-6	-	CASRGSRGAGSPLHF	TGTGCCAGCAGGGGATCTCGCGGGGCAGGTTCACCCCTCCACTTT
TRBV6-5	TRBD1	TRBJ1-6	-	CASGGTGVNSPLHF	TGTGCCAGCGGGGGAACAGGGGTTAATTCACCCCTCCACTTT
TRBV30	-	TRBJ1-5	-	CAWSVRHSNQPQHF	TGTGCCTGGAGTGTACGACATAGCAATCAGCCCCAGCATTTT
TRBV19	-	TRBJ2-5	-	CASSIVGPGETQYF	TGTGCCAGTAGTATAGTCGGTCCTGGAGAGACCCAGTACTTC
TRBV9	-	TRBJ1-1	-	CASSVVSGNTEAFF	TGTGCCAGCAGCGTAGTGTCAGGCAACACTGAAGCTTTCTTT